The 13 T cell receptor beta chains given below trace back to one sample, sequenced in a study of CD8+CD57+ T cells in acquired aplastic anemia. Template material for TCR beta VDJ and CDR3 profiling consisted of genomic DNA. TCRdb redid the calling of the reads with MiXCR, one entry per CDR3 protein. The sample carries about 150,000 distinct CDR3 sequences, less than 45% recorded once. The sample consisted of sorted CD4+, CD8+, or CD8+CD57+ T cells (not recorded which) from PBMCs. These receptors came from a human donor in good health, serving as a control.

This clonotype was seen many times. The CDR3 coding sequence is TGTGCCAGCAGCGTAGCCATGGACACTGAAGCTTTCTTT. This sequence encodes CASSVAMDTEAFF. The J gene is TRBJ1-1, the V gene TRBV9; no reliable D call. The CDR3 is 13 residues long. V was trimmed by 0 bases and J by 3 bases, leaving 6 bases between them. The germline gives CDR1 SGDLS, CDR2 YYNGEE.

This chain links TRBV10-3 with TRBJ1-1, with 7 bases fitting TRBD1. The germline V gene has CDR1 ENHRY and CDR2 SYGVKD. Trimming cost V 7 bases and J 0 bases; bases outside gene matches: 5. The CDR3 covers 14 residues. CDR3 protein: CAITRTGMNTEAFF. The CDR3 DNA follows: TGTGCCATCACCAGGACAGGTATGAACACTGAAGCTTTCTTT.

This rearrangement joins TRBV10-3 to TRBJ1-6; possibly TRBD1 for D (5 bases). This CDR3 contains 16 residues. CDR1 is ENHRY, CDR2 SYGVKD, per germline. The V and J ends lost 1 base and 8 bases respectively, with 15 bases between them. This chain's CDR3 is CAISEWVGTPDSPLHF. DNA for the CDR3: TGTGCCATCAGTGAGTGGGTAGGGACTCCGGATTCACCCCTCCACTTT.

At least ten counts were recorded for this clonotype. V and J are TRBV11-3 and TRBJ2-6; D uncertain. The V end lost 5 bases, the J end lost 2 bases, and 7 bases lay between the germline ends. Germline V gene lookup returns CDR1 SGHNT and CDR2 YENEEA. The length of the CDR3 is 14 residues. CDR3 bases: TGTGCCAGCAGCCCGATCACTGGGGCCAACGTCCTGACTTTC. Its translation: CASSPITGANVLTF. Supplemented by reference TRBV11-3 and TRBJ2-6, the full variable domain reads EAGVVQSPRYKIIEKKQPVAFWCNPISGHNTLYWYLQNLGQGPELLIRYENEEAVDDSQLPKDRFSAERLKGVDSTLKIQPAELGDSAVYLCASSPITGANVLTFGAGSRLTVL.

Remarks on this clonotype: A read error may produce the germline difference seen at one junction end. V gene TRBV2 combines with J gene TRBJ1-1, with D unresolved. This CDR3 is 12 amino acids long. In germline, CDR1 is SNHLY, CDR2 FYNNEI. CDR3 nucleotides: TGTGCCAACAGTTTATGGAGGGCCGAAGCTTTCTTT. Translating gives CANSLWRAEAFF.

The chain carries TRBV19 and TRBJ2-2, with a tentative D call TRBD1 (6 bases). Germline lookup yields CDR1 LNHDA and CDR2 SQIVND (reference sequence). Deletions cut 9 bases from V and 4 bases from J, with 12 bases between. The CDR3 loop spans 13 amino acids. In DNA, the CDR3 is TGTGCCAGCCACAGGGAGCGCACCGGGGAGCTGTTTTTT. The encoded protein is CASHRERTGELFF.

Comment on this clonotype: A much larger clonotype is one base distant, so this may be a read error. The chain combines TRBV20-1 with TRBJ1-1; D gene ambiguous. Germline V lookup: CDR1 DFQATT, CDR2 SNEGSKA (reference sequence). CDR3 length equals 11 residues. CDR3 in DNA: TGCAGTGCTAGTAGCCACACTGAAGCTCTCTTT. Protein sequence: CSASSHTEALF.

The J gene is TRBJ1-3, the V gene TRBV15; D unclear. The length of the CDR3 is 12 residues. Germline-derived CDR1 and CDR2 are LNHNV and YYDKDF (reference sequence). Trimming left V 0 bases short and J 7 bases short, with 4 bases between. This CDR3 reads CATSRESNTIYF. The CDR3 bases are TGTGCCACCAGCAGAGAGTCGAACACCATATATTTT.

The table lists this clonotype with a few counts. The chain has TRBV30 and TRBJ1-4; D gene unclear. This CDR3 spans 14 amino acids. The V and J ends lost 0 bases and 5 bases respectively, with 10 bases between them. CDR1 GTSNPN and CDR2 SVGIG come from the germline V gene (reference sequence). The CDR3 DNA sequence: TGTGCCTGGAGTGTAATGGGGTACAATGAAAAACTGTTTTTT. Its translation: CAWSVMGYNEKLFF.

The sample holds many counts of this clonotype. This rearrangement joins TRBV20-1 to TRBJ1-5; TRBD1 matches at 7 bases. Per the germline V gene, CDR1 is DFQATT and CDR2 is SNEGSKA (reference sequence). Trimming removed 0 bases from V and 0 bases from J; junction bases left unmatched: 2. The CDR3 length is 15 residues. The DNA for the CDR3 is TGCAGTGCTAGAGAACCAGGGGGTAGCAATCAGCCCCAGCATTTT. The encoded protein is CSAREPGGSNQPQHF.

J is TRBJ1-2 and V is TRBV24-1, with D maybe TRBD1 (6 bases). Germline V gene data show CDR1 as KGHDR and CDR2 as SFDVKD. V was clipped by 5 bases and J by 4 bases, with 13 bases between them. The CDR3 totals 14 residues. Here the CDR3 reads CATSAPGQTYGYTF. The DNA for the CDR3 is TGTGCCACCAGTGCCCCCGGACAGACCTATGGCTACACCTTC.

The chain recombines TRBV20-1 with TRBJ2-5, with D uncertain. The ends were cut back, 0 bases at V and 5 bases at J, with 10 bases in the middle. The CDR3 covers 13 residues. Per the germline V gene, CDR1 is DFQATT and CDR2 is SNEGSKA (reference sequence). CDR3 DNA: TGCAGTGCTAGAGAACCGCACAAGGAGACCCAGTACTTC. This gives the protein CSAREPHKETQYF.

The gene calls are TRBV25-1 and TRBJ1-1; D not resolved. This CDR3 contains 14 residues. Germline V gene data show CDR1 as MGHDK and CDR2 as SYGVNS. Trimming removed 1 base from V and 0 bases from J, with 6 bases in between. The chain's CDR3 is CASSESGLNTEAFF. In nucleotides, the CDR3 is TGTGCCAGCAGTGAATCGGGCCTGAACACTGAAGCTTTCTTT.